Listed below are T cell receptor beta chains from one sample, sequenced in a study of T cell changes during pregnancy in multiple sclerosis. This table comes from immunoSEQ multiplex PCR, and its TCRdb copy is limited to in-frame clones, with some not included. The profile shows approximately 130,000 clones, approximately 96% of them singletons. Sequencing was performed on peripheral blood, taken after pregnancy. These receptors all stem from a female donor with multiple sclerosis, enrolled in a pregnancy study. Both conserved end residues are part of each CDR3. The D gene is left open where the match is weak. Where a row states a size, it is once, few, many or the class of an expanded clone; other rows omit it.

clone_size j_call v_call d_call cdr3_aa cdr3_nt
once TRBJ2-1 TRBV27 TRBD1 CASSLQGQGLVEQFF TGTGCCAGCAGTTTACAGGGACAGGGTCTTGTTGAGCAGTTCTTC
. TRBJ1-1 TRBV28 TRBD1 CASSLTTGDANTEAFF TGTGCCAGCAGTCTGACTACAGGGGACGCGAACACTGAAGCTTTCTTT
. TRBJ2-5 TRBV2 . CASSETGTPQETQYF TGTGCCAGCAGTGAAACTGGGACTCCTCAAGAGACCCAGTACTTC
. TRBJ2-7 TRBV4-3 TRBD2 CASSQDLLAGYEQYF TGCGCCAGCAGCCAAGACCTCCTAGCGGGCTACGAGCAGTACTTC
. TRBJ2-3 TRBV28 TRBD2 CASRPPGGRRLYF TGTGCCAGCAGACCGCCGGGGGGGCGACGCCTGTATTTT
. TRBJ2-7 TRBV9 TRBD1 CASSVATGGYEQYF TGTGCCAGCAGCGTAGCTACAGGGGGCTACGAGCAGTACTTC
. TRBJ1-5 TRBV27 TRBD1 CASTRTGRDQPQHF TGTGCCAGCACCAGGACAGGGAGGGATCAGCCCCAGCATTTT
. TRBJ2-7 TRBV19 TRBD2 CASSMAAGGLYEQYF TGTGCCAGTAGTATGGCTGCGGGAGGCCTCTACGAGCAGTACTTC
. TRBJ2-6 TRBV28 . CASSYPGGGANVLTF TGTGCCAGCAGTTACCCGGGTGGTGGGGCCAACGTCCTGACTTTC
. TRBJ2-5 TRBV27 . CASTPTGGRETQYF TGTGCCAGCACTCCCACGGGGGGCAGGGAGACCCAGTACTTC
. TRBJ2-5 TRBV6-6 TRBD2 CASKTHSGIGETQYF TGTGCCAGCAAAACACATAGCGGGATAGGGGAGACCCAGTACTTC
. TRBJ1-2 TRBV30 . CAWSAHQGYGYTF TGTGCCTGGAGTGCACACCAGGGATATGGCTACACCTTC
. TRBJ2-5 TRBV5-1 . CASSYREGTQYF TGCGCCAGCTCCTACAGGGAAGGGACCCAGTACTTC
. TRBJ2-3 TRBV7-2 TRBD2 CASSSVSGRGDTQYF TGTGCCAGCAGCTCTGTTAGCGGGAGGGGAGATACGCAGTATTTT
. TRBJ1-3 TRBV25-1 . CASRDFLPGNTIYF TGTGCCAGCAGGGACTTTTTACCTGGAAACACCATATATTTT
. TRBJ1-1 TRBV6-5 . CASTQGLATEAFF TGTGCCAGCACCCAGGGACTGGCGACTGAAGCTTTCTTT
. TRBJ2-1 TRBV6-1 . CASSAGLFSSYNEQFF TGTGCCAGCAGTGCCGGACTTTTCTCCTCCTACAATGAGCAGTTCTTC
. TRBJ2-7 TRBV29-1 TRBD1 CSVRTGTYEQYF TGCAGCGTACGGACAGGGACCTACGAGCAGTACTTC
. TRBJ2-3 TRBV29-1 TRBD1 CSVGLGTATDTQYF TGCAGCGTTGGCCTTGGGACAGCCACAGATACGCAGTATTTT
. TRBJ1-1 TRBV6-6 . CASSSELLYEAFF TGTGCCAGCAGTTCGGAGCTATTATACGAAGCTTTCTTT
. TRBJ2-3 TRBV27 TRBD2 CATRAHLADRTDTQYF TGTGCCACCCGAGCCCACCTAGCGGATCGCACAGATACGCAGTATTTT
. TRBJ2-7 TRBV7-9 TRBD1 CASSPEQGAGQYEQYF TGTGCCAGCAGCCCGGAACAGGGGGCAGGTCAGTACGAGCAGTACTTC
. TRBJ2-7 TRBV6-5 TRBD1 CASSFGQGAPYEQYF TGTGCCAGCAGTTTTGGGCAGGGGGCGCCTTACGAGCAGTACTTC
. TRBJ2-7 TRBV5-8 . CASSLYVSRYSYEQYF TGTGCCAGCAGCTTGTATGTAAGCAGGTACTCCTACGAGCAGTACTTC
. TRBJ2-7 TRBV2 . CASAYRQDEQYF TGTGCCAGCGCATACCGACAGGACGAGCAGTACTTC
. TRBJ2-7 TRBV18 . CASQTGTGAYEQYF TGTGCCAGTCAAACCGGGACGGGAGCCTACGAGCAGTACTTC
. TRBJ2-6 TRBV28 TRBD1 CASSLWPGGLPGANVLTF TGTGCCAGCAGTTTATGGCCAGGGGGATTACCTGGGGCCAACGTCCTGACTTTC
. TRBJ2-1 TRBV27 TRBD2 CASSPQTLAGVSNEQFF TGTGCCAGCAGTCCCCAAACTCTAGCGGGAGTATCAAATGAGCAGTTCTTC
. TRBJ1-1 TRBV11-2 . CASGPGGVKEAFF TGTGCCAGCGGTCCCGGGGGGGTAAAAGAAGCTTTCTTT
. TRBJ2-5 TRBV9 . CASSVVGLKKGAETQYF TGTGCCAGCAGCGTAGTCGGGCTGAAAAAGGGAGCGGAGACCCAGTACTTC
. TRBJ2-7 TRBV5-1 TRBD1 CASSFGQGHFSYEQYF TGCGCCAGCAGCTTTGGACAGGGTCACTTCTCCTACGAGCAGTACTTC
. TRBJ2-7 TRBV7-2 TRBD1 CASSSTGVTAYEQYF TGTGCCAGCAGCTCGACAGGGGTAACTGCCTACGAGCAGTACTTC
. TRBJ1-2 TRBV18 TRBD1 CASSPDRGGYGYTF TGTGCCAGCTCCCCGGACAGGGGTGGCTATGGCTACACCTTC
. TRBJ1-1 TRBV28 TRBD1 CASSLTGDAFF TGTGCCAGCAGTCTCACAGGGGACGCTTTCTTT
. TRBJ1-2 TRBV29-1 . CSVDVGGETYGYTF TGCAGCGTTGACGTTGGGGGGGAAACCTATGGCTACACCTTC
. TRBJ2-5 TRBV6-1 TRBD2 CASSLTSGTQETQYF TGTGCCAGCAGTCTGACTAGCGGGACGCAAGAGACCCAGTACTTC
once TRBJ1-4 TRBV28 . CASSSRAGGYEKLFF TGTGCCAGCAGTAGCCGGGCGGGGGGGTACGAAAAACTGTTTTTT
. TRBJ2-7 TRBV6-6 TRBD2 CASREGLENEQYF TGTGCCAGCCGGGAGGGCCTTGAGAACGAGCAGTACTTC
. TRBJ2-3 TRBV28 TRBD2 CASSLLTSGRVGADTQYF TGTGCCAGCAGTTTATTGACTAGCGGGAGGGTCGGGGCAGATACGCAGTATTTT
. TRBJ2-2 TRBV27 TRBD2 CASSLGSRGAGELFF TGTGCCAGCAGTTTGGGCTCGCGGGGGGCCGGGGAGCTGTTTTTT
. TRBJ2-3 TRBV5-1 TRBD2 CASSLDLAGGTDTQYF TGCGCCAGCAGCTTGGATTTGGCGGGAGGCACAGATACGCAGTATTTT
many TRBJ2-3 TRBV9 TRBD1 CASSVAMDRVDTQYF TGTGCCAGCAGCGTAGCTATGGACAGGGTTGATACGCAGTATTTT
. TRBJ2-1 TRBV5-1 TRBD2 CASSRLAGIYNEQFF TGCGCCAGCTCTCGCCTAGCGGGGATCTACAATGAGCAGTTCTTC
. TRBJ1-1 TRBV11-3 . CASSDGGGTEAFF TGTGCCAGCAGCGACGGCGGGGGTACTGAAGCTTTCTTT
. TRBJ2-3 TRBV29-1 TRBD2 CSVGSGGYTDTQYF TGCAGCGTTGGATCGGGAGGATACACAGATACGCAGTATTTT
. TRBJ2-1 TRBV27 TRBD2 CASSPSGTSGNEQFF TGTGCCAGCAGTCCGTCCGGGACTAGCGGCAATGAGCAGTTCTTC
. TRBJ1-3 TRBV28 TRBD1 CASKHQGAHGNTIYF TGTGCCAGCAAACACCAGGGGGCGCATGGAAACACCATATATTTT
. TRBJ2-1 TRBV5-1 TRBD2 CASSLGVLAGGRNEQFF TGCGCCAGCAGCTTGGGGGTCCTAGCGGGAGGTAGGAATGAGCAGTTCTTC
. TRBJ2-3 TRBV5-6 . CASSLTEIPSTDTQYF TGTGCCAGCAGCTTAACCGAGATACCGAGCACAGATACGCAGTATTTT
. TRBJ1-1 TRBV7-2 . CASSLQGLNTEAFF TGTGCCAGCAGCCTCCAGGGGTTGAACACTGAAGCTTTCTTT
few TRBJ2-2 TRBV30 . CAWAPGVLAPLPVAGELFF TGTGCCTGGGCACCGGGGGTCCTAGCTCCGCTCCCCGTGGCCGGGGAGCTGTTTTTT
. TRBJ1-4 TRBV6-5 . CASRPGANEKLFF TGTGCCAGCCGCCCGGGTGCTAATGAAAAACTGTTTTTT
. TRBJ2-7 TRBV27 . CASSSAPQGMEQYF TGTGCCAGCAGCTCCGCCCCACAGGGTATGGAGCAGTACTTC
. TRBJ1-4 TRBV28 . CASTFASQGNEKLFF TGTGCCAGCACCTTCGCATCCCAGGGTAATGAAAAACTGTTTTTT
. TRBJ1-3 TRBV7-9 TRBD1 CASSWTGDSGNTIYF TGTGCCAGCAGCTGGACAGGGGACTCTGGAAACACCATATATTTT
once TRBJ2-1 TRBV5-1 TRBD1 CASSSGQGIPSNEQFF TGCGCCAGCAGCTCGGGACAGGGAATCCCGTCCAATGAGCAGTTCTTC
once TRBJ2-1 TRBV29-1 TRBD2 CSASGLAGYNEQFF TGCAGCGCCTCGGGACTAGCAGGCTACAATGAGCAGTTCTTC
. TRBJ2-1 TRBV10-3 . CAISGTTYNEQFF TGTGCCATCAGTGGGACAACCTACAATGAGCAGTTCTTC
. TRBJ1-2 TRBV7-2 . CASSLQITYGYTF TGTGCCAGCAGCTTACAGATAACCTATGGCTACACCTTC
. TRBJ2-7 TRBV28 . CASSLLDRSSYEQYF TGTGCCAGCAGTTTACTGGACAGAAGCTCCTACGAGCAGTACTTC